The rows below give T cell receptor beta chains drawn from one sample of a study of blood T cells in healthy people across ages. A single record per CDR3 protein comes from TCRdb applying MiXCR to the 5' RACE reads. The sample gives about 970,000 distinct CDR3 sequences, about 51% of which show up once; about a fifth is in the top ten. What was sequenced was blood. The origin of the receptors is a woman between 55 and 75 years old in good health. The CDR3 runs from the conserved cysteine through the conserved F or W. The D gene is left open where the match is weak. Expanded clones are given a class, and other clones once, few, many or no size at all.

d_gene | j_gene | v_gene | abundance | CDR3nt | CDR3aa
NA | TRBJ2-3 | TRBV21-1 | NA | TGTGCCGGCAGCACGAGCGGGAGGGGCACAGATACGCAGTATTTT | CAGSTSGRGTDTQYF
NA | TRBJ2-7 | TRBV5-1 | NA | TGCGCCAGCAGGGGCCCGGGACTTAGCTCCTACGAGCAGTACTTC | CASRGPGLSSYEQYF
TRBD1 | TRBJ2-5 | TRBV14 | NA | TGTGCCAGCAGCCAGTGGGACAGGGACCAAGAGACCCAGTACTTC | CASSQWDRDQETQYF
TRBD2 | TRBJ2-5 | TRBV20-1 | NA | TGCAGTGCTCGAACTGGACTAGCGTCTCTTGGGGAGACCCAGTACTTC | CSARTGLASLGETQYF
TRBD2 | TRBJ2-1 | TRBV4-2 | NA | TGTGCCAGCAGCCCCGCCGGGACTAGCGGGAGAAGTTACTTGAATGAGCAGTTCTTC | CASSPAGTSGRSYLNEQFF
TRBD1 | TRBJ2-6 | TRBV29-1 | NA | TGCAGCGTGGGGACAGGGAACGGCGGGGCCAACGTCCTGACTTTC | CSVGTGNGGANVLTF
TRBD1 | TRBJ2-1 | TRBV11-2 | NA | TGTGCCAGCAGCTTAGGCGTGACAGGGCCCTACAATGGGCAGTTCTTC | CASSLGVTGPYNGQFF
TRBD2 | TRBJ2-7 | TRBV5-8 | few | TGTGCCAGTCCGGGACTAGCGACGTACGAGCAGTACTTC | CASPGLATYEQYF
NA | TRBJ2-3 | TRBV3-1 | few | TGTGCCAGCAGCCCCCCGCGGGGAGCGGATACGCAGTATTTT | CASSPPRGADTQYF
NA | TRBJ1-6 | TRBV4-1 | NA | TGCGCCAGCAGCCAAGATACGGCTAGGACACCCCTCCACTTT | CASSQDTARTPLHF
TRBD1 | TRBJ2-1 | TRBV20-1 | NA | TGCAGTGCTGCCACCGGGACAGGGCCCTTTGATTACAATGAGCAGTTCTTC | CSAATGTGPFDYNEQFF
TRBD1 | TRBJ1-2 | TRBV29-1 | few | TGCAGCGCAGAAACAGGGGGGGGAGGTGTGTACACCTTC | CSAETGGGGVYTF
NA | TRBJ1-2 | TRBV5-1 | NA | TGCGCCAGCAGCTTGGGGACGTCCGCTCGGGGCTACACCTTC | CASSLGTSARGYTF
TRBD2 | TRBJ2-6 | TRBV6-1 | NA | TGTGCCAGCACCGAGGGAGGGATCCGCGCTGGGGCCAACGTCCTGACTTTC | CASTEGGIRAGANVLTF
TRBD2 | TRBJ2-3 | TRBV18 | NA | TGTGCCAGCTCACCACCGTCTAGCGGGGGCACAGATACGCAGTATTTT | CASSPPSSGGTDTQYF
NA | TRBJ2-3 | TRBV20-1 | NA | TGCAGTGCTCAACTAGTTTCAGATACGCAGTATTTT | CSAQLVSDTQYF
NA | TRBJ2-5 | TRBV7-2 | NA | TGTGCCAGCAGCTCCGGACCAGGGGGGCAAGAGACCCAGTACTTC | CASSSGPGGQETQYF
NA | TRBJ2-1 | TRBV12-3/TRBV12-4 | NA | TGTGCCAGCAGGCCTTGGGACAATGAGCAGTTCTTC | CASRPWDNEQFF
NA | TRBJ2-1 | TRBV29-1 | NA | TGCAGCGTTGAGGGACGGAGGAACAATGAGCAGTTCTTC | CSVEGRRNNEQFF
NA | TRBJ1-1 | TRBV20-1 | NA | TGCAGTGCTAGAGATTCTAGTGCAGGGAACACTGAAGCTTTCTTT | CSARDSSAGNTEAFF
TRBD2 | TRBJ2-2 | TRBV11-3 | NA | TGTGCCAGCAGCCCTAGCGGGAGTTTGACCGGGGAGCTGTTTTTT | CASSPSGSLTGELFF
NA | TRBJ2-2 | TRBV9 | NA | TGTGCCAGCAGCCAGGGACGCCCGAACACCGGGGAGCTGTTTTTT | CASSQGRPNTGELFF
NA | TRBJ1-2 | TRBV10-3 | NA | TGTGCCATCAGGGGGGTGGAGTATGGCTACACCTTC | CAIRGVEYGYTF
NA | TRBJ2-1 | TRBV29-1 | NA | TGCAGCGTTGTCTGGCAGAACAGGGACAATGAGCAGTTCTTC | CSVVWQNRDNEQFF
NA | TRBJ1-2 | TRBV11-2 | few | TGTGCCAGCAGCCGAGTTGGCCAAGGGGAAGGGCCTAACTATGGCTACACCTTC | CASSRVGQGEGPNYGYTF
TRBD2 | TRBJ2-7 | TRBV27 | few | TGTGCCAGCAGTGTGGGACTAGCGGGAGGGCTCTACGAGCAGTACTTC | CASSVGLAGGLYEQYF
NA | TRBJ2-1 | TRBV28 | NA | TGTGCCAGCAGTCCCCGCGGTCGGCAGTTCTTC | CASSPRGRQFF
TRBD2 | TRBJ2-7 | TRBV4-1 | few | TGCGCCAGCAGCCAAGTCACTAGCGGGACAAAATACGAGCAGTACTTC | CASSQVTSGTKYEQYF
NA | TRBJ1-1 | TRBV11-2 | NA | TGTGCCAGCAGCCCCCGGGGATCTGACACTGAAGCTTTCTTT | CASSPRGSDTEAFF